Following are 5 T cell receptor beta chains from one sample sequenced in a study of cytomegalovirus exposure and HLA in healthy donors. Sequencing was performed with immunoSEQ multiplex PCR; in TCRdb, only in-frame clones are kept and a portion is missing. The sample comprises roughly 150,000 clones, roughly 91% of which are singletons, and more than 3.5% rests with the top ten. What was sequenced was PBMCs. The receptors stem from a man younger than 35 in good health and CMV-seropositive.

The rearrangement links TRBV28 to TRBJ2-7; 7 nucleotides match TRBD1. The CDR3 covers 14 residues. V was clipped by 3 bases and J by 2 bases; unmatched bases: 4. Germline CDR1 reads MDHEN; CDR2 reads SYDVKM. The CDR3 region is CASSFWDRPYEQYF. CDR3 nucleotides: TGTGCCAGCAGTTTCTGGGACAGACCCTACGAGCAGTACTTC.

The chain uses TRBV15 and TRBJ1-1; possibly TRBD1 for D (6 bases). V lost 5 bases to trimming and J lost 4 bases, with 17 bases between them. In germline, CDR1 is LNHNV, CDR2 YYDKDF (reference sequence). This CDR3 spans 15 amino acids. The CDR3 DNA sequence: TGTGCCACCAGCGGAACGGACAGTTTTTCCACTGAAGCTTTCTTT. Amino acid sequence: CATSGTDSFSTEAFF.

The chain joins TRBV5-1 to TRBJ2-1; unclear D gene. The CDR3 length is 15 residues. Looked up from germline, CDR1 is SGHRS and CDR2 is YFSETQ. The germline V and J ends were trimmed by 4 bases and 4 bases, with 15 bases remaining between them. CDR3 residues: CASSPGGSGYNEQFF. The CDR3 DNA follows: TGCGCCAGCAGCCCCGGCGGCTCTGGATACAATGAGCAGTTCTTC.

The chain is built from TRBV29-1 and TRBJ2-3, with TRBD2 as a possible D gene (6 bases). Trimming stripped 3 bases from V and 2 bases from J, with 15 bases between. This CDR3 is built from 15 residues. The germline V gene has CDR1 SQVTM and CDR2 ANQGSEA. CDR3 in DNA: TGCAGCGTTGAGGAGCTAGCGCGGGCCACAGATACGCAGTATTTT. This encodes CSVEELARATDTQYF.

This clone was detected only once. The CDR3 region has the DNA TGCGCCAGCAGCGCGGCGGGAGGTACGGACGGGGAGCTGTTTTTT. Encoded protein: CASSAAGGTDGELFF. The rearrangement uses TRBV5-1 and TRBJ2-2, with 8 bases aligning to TRBD2. Germline V gene lookup returns CDR1 SGHRS and CDR2 YFSETQ. The CDR3 loop spans 15 amino acids. With V trimmed by 4 bases and J by 7 bases, 9 bases remained unmatched.